Listed below are T cell receptor beta chains from one sample, sequenced in a study of blood T cell repertoires in COVID-19. The assay was immunoSEQ multiplex PCR, and TCRdb's table has in-frame clones only and misses some. The profile shows tens of thousands of clones, 70% to 90% of them singletons. The specimen sequenced was peripheral blood. All receptors come from a middle-aged woman with active or convalescent COVID-19. Both conserved end residues are part of each CDR3. A D gene is named only where the DNA matches it firmly. Size values are once, few and many counts, or a class for expanded clones, and some rows have none.

d_call,v_call,j_call,clone_size,cdr3_aa,cdr3_nt
.,TRBV7-3,TRBJ1-1,.,CASSPGQYLNTEAFF,TGTGCCAGCAGCCCAGGGCAGTACCTTAACACTGAAGCTTTCTTT
TRBD1,TRBV10-3,TRBJ1-2,.,CAISQQGAYGYTF,TGTGCCATCAGTCAACAGGGGGCCTATGGCTACACCTTC
.,TRBV19,TRBJ1-4,once,CASSIGRDAINEKLFF,TGTGCCAGTAGTATAGGTCGCGATGCCATCAATGAAAAACTGTTTTTT
.,TRBV25-1,TRBJ2-3,.,CASSESRAADTQYF,TGTGCCAGCAGTGAATCCAGGGCCGCAGATACGCAGTATTTT
TRBD2,TRBV28,TRBJ2-2,.,CASSSLALNTGELFF,TGTGCCAGCAGTTCACTAGCGCTGAACACCGGGGAGCTGTTTTTT
.,TRBV6-6,TRBJ2-7,.,CATSLVNYEQYF,TGTGCCACCTCGCTAGTTAATTACGAGCAGTACTTC
TRBD2,TRBV7-8,TRBJ2-3,.,CASSLELGAGLSTDTQYF,TGTGCCAGCAGCTTAGAGTTGGGAGCGGGATTGAGCACAGATACGCAGTATTTT
TRBD1,TRBV9,TRBJ1-1,.,CASSSQGAVNTEAFF,TGTGCCAGCAGCTCTCAGGGGGCTGTGAACACTGAAGCTTTCTTT
.,TRBV12-3/TRBV12-4,TRBJ1-1,.,CASYPGSGQAFF,TGTGCCAGCTACCCGGGGTCTGGGCAAGCTTTCTTT
.,TRBV28,TRBJ2-7,.,CASIPPLDRSLNYEQYF,TGTGCCAGCATTCCACCTCTCGATCGAAGCTTAAACTACGAGCAGTACTTC
.,TRBV27,TRBJ2-7,.,CASTKPGAGVRYEQYF,TGTGCCAGCACTAAACCTGGGGCAGGGGTACGCTACGAGCAGTACTTC
TRBD2,TRBV6-1,TRBJ2-1,.,CASSDQLAVKYSYNEQFF,TGTGCCAGCAGTGACCAACTAGCGGTTAAATATTCCTACAATGAGCAGTTCTTC
.,TRBV5-1,TRBJ2-7,.,CASSSSYRHSEQYF,TGCGCCAGCAGCTCAAGCTACCGCCACAGCGAGCAGTACTTC
.,TRBV5-1,TRBJ2-5,once,CASSLTAAKETQYF,TGCGCCAGCAGCTTGACAGCCGCGAAAGAGACCCAGTACTTC
TRBD1,TRBV3-1/TRBV3-2,TRBJ1-1,.,CASSATGGSEAFF,TGTGCCAGCAGCGCCACAGGGGGCAGTGAAGCTTTCTTT
TRBD1,TRBV6-1,TRBJ2-1,.,CASSERTGGSGEQFF,TGTGCCAGCAGTGAGCGGACAGGGGGATCGGGTGAGCAGTTCTTC
TRBD1,TRBV7-8,TRBJ1-4,.,CASSIRQGLRTTNEKLFF,TGTGCCAGCAGCATACGACAGGGGTTAAGAACAACTAATGAAAAACTGTTTTTT
.,TRBV2,TRBJ2-3,.,CASSEGLPGSHTDTQYF,TGTGCCAGCAGTGAAGGTCTTCCCGGGTCCCACACAGATACGCAGTATTTT
.,TRBV29-1,TRBJ1-3,.,CSVAGGNGNTIYF,TGCAGCGTTGCGGGAGGGAATGGAAACACCATATATTTT
TRBD1,TRBV30,TRBJ2-2,.,CAWNTGGSGELFF,TGTGCCTGGAACACAGGGGGGAGCGGGGAGCTGTTTTTT
TRBD1,TRBV2,TRBJ1-3,.,CASSESRKGASGNTIYF,TGTGCCAGCAGTGAGTCGCGGAAGGGGGCGTCTGGAAACACCATATATTTT
.,TRBV4-2,TRBJ1-3,once,CASSQDGLLSSGNTIYF,TGTGCCAGCAGCCAAGATGGACTGTTGAGCTCTGGAAACACCATATATTTT
TRBD1,TRBV5-6,TRBJ1-3,.,CASSYRTGQSSGNTIYF,TGTGCCAGCAGCTATCGGACAGGGCAAAGCTCTGGAAACACCATATATTTT
.,TRBV7-3,TRBJ2-7,few,CASSLYGGGNEQYF,TGTGCCAGCAGCTTATACGGTGGGGGGAACGAGCAGTACTTC
TRBD1,TRBV10-3,TRBJ1-4,.,CATARQGADEKLFF,TGTGCCACCGCCCGCCAGGGGGCTGACGAAAAACTGTTTTTT
TRBD1,TRBV27,TRBJ2-7,once,CASSLMGGQGANEQYF,TGTGCCAGCAGTCTTATGGGGGGACAGGGGGCGAACGAGCAGTACTTC
TRBD1,TRBV7-2,TRBJ1-2,.,CASSRQYRGDGYTF,TGTGCCAGCAGCCGCCAGTACAGGGGTGATGGCTACACCTTC
TRBD2,TRBV18,TRBJ2-2,.,CASSPPAGGLESNTGELFF,TGTGCCAGCTCACCACCTGCGGGGGGGCTAGAATCGAACACCGGGGAGCTGTTTTTT
TRBD1,TRBV14,TRBJ2-3,.,CASSPRQGRTDTQYF,TGTGCCAGCAGCCCCCGACAGGGACGCACAGATACGCAGTATTTT
.,TRBV7-8,TRBJ2-7,once,CASSYPGRGESYEQYF,TGTGCCAGCAGCTACCCCGGGCGCGGGGAATCCTACGAGCAGTACTTC
TRBD1,TRBV10-3,TRBJ1-6,.,CAISEGGRDSPLHF,TGTGCCATCAGCGAAGGGGGCCGGGATTCACCCCTCCACTTT
TRBD2,TRBV3-1/TRBV3-2,TRBJ2-3,.,CASSQDSLAGVTDTQYF,TGTGCCAGCAGCCAAGACTCGCTAGCGGGAGTAACAGATACGCAGTATTTT
TRBD1,TRBV3-1/TRBV3-2,TRBJ1-2,.,CASSRGTAQKNYGYTF,TGTGCCAGCAGCCGTGGGACAGCCCAAAAGAACTATGGCTACACCTTC
TRBD2,TRBV13,TRBJ2-7,.,CASSPASGLAGAEWGEQYF,TGTGCCAGCAGCCCTGCCTCGGGACTAGCGGGGGCCGAATGGGGCGAGCAGTACTTC
.,TRBV4-3,TRBJ2-7,.,CASSQATGTYAYEQYF,TGCGCCAGCAGCCAAGCTACCGGGACTTACGCCTACGAGCAGTACTTC
TRBD1,TRBV5-1,TRBJ2-7,.,CASSLTGVMYEQYF,TGCGCCAGCAGCTTGACAGGGGTTATGTACGAGCAGTACTTC
.,TRBV9,TRBJ2-3,few,CASKRSGTDTQYF,TGTGCCAGCAAGCGGTCTGGGACAGATACGCAGTATTTT
.,TRBV15,TRBJ1-5,.,CATSREADSSGQPQHF,TGTGCCACCAGCAGAGAGGCGGACTCTTCGGGACAGCCCCAGCATTTT
TRBD1,TRBV5-1,TRBJ2-4,few,CASSLALGQGKNIQYF,TGCGCCAGCAGCTTGGCCTTGGGACAGGGAAAAAACATTCAGTACTTC
.,TRBV4-2,TRBJ1-1,.,CASSQVAGIGTEAFF,TGTGCCAGCAGCCAAGTTGCGGGGATTGGGACTGAAGCTTTCTTT
.,TRBV7-9,TRBJ1-2,.,CASSPTGLQNYGYTF,TGTGCCAGCAGCCCGACGGGACTGCAGAACTATGGCTACACCTTC
TRBD1,TRBV6-2/TRBV6-3,TRBJ1-2,.,CASSTGAAQGGYTF,TGTGCCAGCAGTACAGGGGCCGCCCAGGGAGGCTACACCTTC
.,TRBV27,TRBJ1-1,once,CASSLYQGGAEAFF,TGTGCCAGCAGTTTATATCAGGGAGGGGCTGAAGCTTTCTTT
.,TRBV10-3,TRBJ1-1,.,CAISESSLRAFF,TGTGCCATCAGTGAATCCTCCCTTCGAGCTTTCTTT
TRBD2,TRBV19,TRBJ2-5,.,CASSPGHGGGRSQYF,TGTGCCAGTAGTCCCGGCCATGGCGGCGGGAGGTCTCAGTACTTC
TRBD1,TRBV27,TRBJ1-1,.,CASSPYRGVGTEAFF,TGTGCCAGCAGTCCCTACAGGGGAGTTGGCACTGAAGCTTTCTTT
.,TRBV2,TRBJ1-5,once,CASSLTGLSNQPQHF,TGTGCCAGCAGCTTAACAGGGCTCAGCAATCAGCCCCAGCATTTT
TRBD2,TRBV24-1,TRBJ2-1,.,CATISGRGEQFF,TGTGCCACCATAAGCGGGAGAGGTGAGCAGTTCTTC
.,TRBV18,TRBJ1-2,.,CASSPFGGYSANYGYTF,TGTGCCAGCTCACCCTTCGGAGGGTATTCCGCTAACTATGGCTACACCTTC
.,TRBV14,TRBJ1-1,few,CASSLPSVGPEAFF,TGTGCCAGCAGCCTCCCATCAGTGGGGCCTGAAGCTTTCTTT
.,TRBV24-1,TRBJ2-2,.,CATSREVNEELFF,TGTGCCACCAGCCGGGAAGTGAATGAGGAGCTGTTTTTT
TRBD1,TRBV29-1,TRBJ2-6,.,CSVDKGQGHAGANVLTF,TGCAGCGTTGATAAGGGACAGGGGCACGCTGGGGCCAACGTCCTGACTTTC
TRBD1,TRBV11-2,TRBJ2-5,.,CASRIGTGGGETQYF,TGTGCCAGCAGGATCGGGACAGGGGGCGGAGAGACCCAGTACTTC
.,TRBV15,TRBJ1-2,.,CATSREVGTSGYTF,TGTGCCACCAGCAGAGAGGTAGGGACTTCTGGCTACACCTTC
TRBD1,TRBV6-6,TRBJ2-7,.,CASSYSGTVTVEQYF,TGTGCCAGCAGTTACTCCGGGACAGTGACCGTCGAGCAGTACTTC
.,TRBV20-1,TRBJ1-3,few,CSASVPGVAGAIYF,TGCAGTGCTAGTGTTCCAGGGGTGGCGGGGGCCATATATTTT